Detailed here is one TCR beta chain. The antigen remains unidentified. This entry belongs to a study of T cell repertoires in cytomegalovirus infection. At the level of the study: Newly reported HLA-C-restricted and thoroughly characterized HLA-B-restricted CMV epitopes were employed. CMV infection and matching HLA type were both indicated by public TCR beta signatures. Study-wide results and limits: Dominating the ex vivo response were HLA-C-restricted CMV-specific TCR beta clonotypes. Summed frequency of shared TCR beta families picked out CMV carriers who also had the relevant HLA.

The germline gives CDR1 MNHEY, CDR2 SMNVEV (reference sequence). This CDR3 spans 12 amino acids. V shed 6 bases and J 4 bases; nucleotides not matched to a gene: 2. Each CDR3 protein is one row after TCRdb ran MiXCR on the reads. The sample has fewer than 950,000 distinct CDR3 sequences, about 30% seen once. This receptor was identified in a human donor in good health (CMV status not recorded). Some clones in this sample may be carry-over from other donors' samples. This material consisted of cultured CD8+ T cells from PBMCs, taken from culture after CMV antigen stimulation. V is TRBV27 and J is TRBJ1-2; 7 positions match TRBD1. CDR3 nucleotides: TGTGCCAGCAGAGAGGGGGCCTATGGCTACACCTTC. As protein: CASREGAYGYTF.